The 27 T cell receptor beta chains given below trace back to one sample, sequenced in a study of blood T cell repertoires in COVID-19. Measured with immunoSEQ multiplex PCR; TCRdb has only the in-frame clones, and not every one. The sample lists roughly 150,000 clones; roughly 93% were seen once. The material sequenced was peripheral blood. These receptor sequences come from a woman aged 55-69 years with COVID-19, enrolled during active disease.

CDR3 coding DNA: TGTGCCAGCAGCCCGACAGGGTCTGGAAACACCATATATTTT. Translation: CASSPTGSGNTIYF. V is TRBV5-4 and J is TRBJ1-3, with TRBD1 matching over 7 bases. Germline V gives CDR1 SGHNT, CDR2 YYREEE (reference sequence). CDR3 length equals 14 residues. J was trimmed by 1 base and V by 4 bases; bases with no gene match: 2.

J is TRBJ1-3 and V is TRBV19; TRBD1 matches 8 bases. Losses at the gene ends were 3 bases for V and 6 bases for J; bases not matched to a gene: 4. The CDR3 spans 14 residues. The germline CDR1 and CDR2 sequences are LNHDA and SQIVND (reference sequence). CDR3 sequence: CASSMDRVTNTIYF. The CDR3 DNA reads as TGTGCCAGTAGTATGGACAGGGTTACAAACACCATATATTTT.

The chain is built from TRBV19 and TRBJ1-1; 7 bases map to TRBD1. This CDR3 comprises 14 residues. With 4 bases clipped from V and 8 bases from J, the junction kept 10 bases outside the gene matches. The germline V gene encodes CDR1 LNHDA and CDR2 SQIVND (reference sequence). The CDR3 spells CASSKYRDSLEAFF. Written as DNA, the CDR3 is TGTGCCAGTAGTAAATACCGGGACAGCCTCGAAGCTTTCTTT.

The chain carries TRBV4-1 and TRBJ2-1; 9 bases agree with TRBD2. In germline, CDR1 is MGHRA, CDR2 YSYEKL. Unmatched junction bases numbered 4, after V lost 0 bases and J lost 4 bases. There are 16 residues in the CDR3. CDR3 protein: CASSQDGSGGYNEQFF. The CDR3 DNA reads TGCGCCAGCAGCCAAGATGGTAGCGGGGGTTACAATGAGCAGTTCTTC.

This chain connects TRBV18 to TRBJ1-2; D possibly corresponds to TRBD1 (6 bases). The CDR3 length is 14 residues. Deletions cut 4 bases from V and 6 bases from J, with 15 bases between. Germline V lookup: CDR1 KGHSH, CDR2 LQKENI. The CDR3 spells CASSLLQGVDGYTF. Written as DNA, the CDR3 is TGTGCCAGCTCACTCTTACAGGGAGTAGATGGCTACACCTTC. The full variable domain, rest sourced from reference TRBV18 and TRBJ1-2, is NAGVMQNPRHLVRRRGQEARLRCSPMKGHSHVYWYRQLPEEGLKFMVYLQKENIIDESGMPKERFSAEFPKEGPSILRIQQVVRGDSAAYFCASSLLQGVDGYTFGSGTRLTVV.

The V and J genes are TRBV2 and TRBJ2-1; 9 bases map to TRBD2. The V and J ends lost 4 bases and 2 bases, in that order; junction bases with no gene match: 9. The CDR3 runs to 17 residues. Per germline, CDR1 SNHLY and CDR2 FYNNEI. The CDR3 spells CASSVDVRTSAYNEQFF. In DNA, the CDR3 is TGTGCCAGCAGTGTAGATGTGAGGACTAGCGCCTACAATGAGCAGTTCTTC.

CDR3 bases: TGCGCCAGCAGCTTGACTACCTCCCAGGAGACCCAGTACTTC. Translation: CASSLTTSQETQYF. V usage is TRBV5-1 and J usage is TRBJ2-5; D is uncertain. The CDR3 totals 14 residues. V was trimmed by 1 base and J by 5 bases, leaving 12 bases between them. The germline V gene encodes CDR1 SGHRS and CDR2 YFSETQ. Complete variable domain (other parts from reference TRBV5-1 and TRBJ2-5): KAGVTQTPRYLIKTRGQQVTLSCSPISGHRSVSWYQQTPGQGLQFLFEYFSETQRNKGNFPGRFSGRQFSNSRSEMNVSTLELGDSALYLCASSLTTSQETQYFGPGTRLLVL.

The chain has TRBV6-2 or TRBV6-3 and TRBJ1-1; D remains unclear. V was clipped by 3 bases and J by 1 base, with 12 bases between them. Germline loops: CDR1 MNHEY, CDR2 SVGEGT. The CDR3 has 15 residues. CDR3 in amino acids: CASSYAGRGNTEAFF. CDR3 nucleotide sequence: TGTGCCAGCAGTTATGCCGGTCGGGGGAACACTGAAGCTTTCTTT.

This chain joins TRBV5-8 and TRBJ2-7; a possible D gene is TRBD2 (5 bases). V was cut by 4 bases and J by 1 base, with 12 bases left in between. The germline gives CDR1 SGHTS, CDR2 YDEGEE. The CDR3 has 14 amino acids. The CDR3: CASSRGLNSYEQYF. As DNA, the CDR3 is TGTGCCAGCAGCCGTGGACTGAATTCCTACGAGCAGTACTTC.

The chain employs TRBV7-2 and TRBJ1-1; D is ambiguous. The CDR3 is 13 residues long. The V end lost 0 bases, the J end lost 7 bases, and 9 bases lay between the germline ends. Germline V CDR1 and CDR2: SGHTA, FQGNSA. As DNA, the CDR3 is TGTGCCAGCAGCTTAGCGGAGAGGAGTGAAGCTTTCTTT. Translated: CASSLAERSEAFF.

The chain uses TRBV6-5 and TRBJ1-5; D gene ambiguous. The CDR3 runs to 14 residues. Germline V gene sequence: CDR1 MNHEY, CDR2 SVGAGI. Trimming took 4 bases from V and 0 from J, leaving 7 bases between them. The chain's CDR3 is CASSSRHSNQPQHF. The CDR3 region has the DNA TGTGCCAGCAGTTCGAGGCATAGCAATCAGCCCCAGCATTTT.

The chain is built from TRBV3-1 (or the pseudogene TRBV3-2) and TRBJ1-1, with 7 bases lining up with TRBD1. CDR1 is LGHDT and CDR2 is YNNKEL in the germline V gene (reference sequence). The CDR3 extends over 15 amino acids. V lost 1 base to trimming and J lost 4 bases; unmatched junction nucleotides: 6. CDR3: CASSQGRTGGTEAFF. CDR3 nucleotides: TGTGCCAGCAGCCAAGGCCGGACAGGAGGCACTGAAGCTTTCTTT.

The chain is built from TRBV9 and TRBJ2-5, with a weak D call TRBD2 (6 bases). CDR3 length: 16 amino acids. Germline CDR1 reads SGDLS; CDR2 reads YYNGEE. Deletions cut 4 bases from V and 4 bases from J, with 20 bases between. In nucleotides, the CDR3 is TGTGCCAGCAGCACTTCGACTAGGTCAGGCGGAGAGACCCAGTACTTC. It translates to CASSTSTRSGGETQYF.

V gene TRBV30 combines with J gene TRBJ2-3, with D uncertain. V gave up 2 bases and J gave up 3 bases, with 6 bases separating them. Germline V CDR1 and CDR2: GTSNPN, SVGIG (reference sequence). CDR3 size: 12 residues. The CDR3 bases are TGTGCCTGGAGTCCGACTACAGATACGCAGTATTTT. The encoded protein is CAWSPTTDTQYF.

This rearrangement joins TRBV7-8 to TRBJ2-7, with D tentatively TRBD2 (5 bases). Trimming removed 2 bases at V and 5 bases at J, with 7 bases between. CDR3 length: 12 amino acids. The germline gives CDR1 SGHVS, CDR2 FQNEAQ. The CDR3: CASSLTGNEQYF. CDR3 bases: TGTGCCAGCAGCTTAACGGGGAACGAGCAGTACTTC. Full variable domain (missing parts from reference TRBV7-8 and TRBJ2-7): GAGVSQSPRYKVAKRGQDVALRCDPISGHVSLFWYQQALGQGPEFLTYFQNEAQLDKSGLPSDRFFAERPEGSVSTLKIQRTQQEDSAVYLCASSLTGNEQYFGPGTRLTVT.

This chain links TRBV18 with TRBJ1-1; unclear D gene. The CDR3 runs to 17 residues. Trimming removed 4 bases from V and 6 bases from J, with 24 bases in between. Germline CDR1 KGHSH, CDR2 LQKENI. CDR3 nucleotides: TGTGCCAGCTCACTCGGGTCCCTGGCTTCAGCCCGGGCTGAAGCTTTCTTT. It translates to CASSLGSLASARAEAFF.

In DNA form, the CDR3 reads TGTGCCAGCGACCCCGACAGGCGGTCCGTTCAGCCCCAGCATTTT. Encoded protein: CASDPDRRSVQPQHF. V is TRBV14 and J is TRBJ1-5; D perhaps matches TRBD1 (6 bases). V was cut by 8 bases and J by 6 bases, with 20 bases left in between. CDR1 is SGHDN, CDR2 FVKESK, per germline. This CDR3 is 15 amino acids long.

The chain has TRBV7-9 and TRBJ2-7; possible D gene TRBD1, 6 bases. Trimming shortened V by 4 bases and J by 4 bases, and 14 bases separated the two germline ends. The germline CDR1 and CDR2 sequences are SEHNR and FQNEAQ (reference sequence). The CDR3 covers 14 residues. CDR3 nucleotide sequence: TGTGCCAGCAGCTCTCCGGGACAAATGTACGAGCAGTACTTC. Translation: CASSSPGQMYEQYF.

V gene TRBV19 combines with J gene TRBJ2-7, with TRBD1 identical over 8 bases. CDR3 length: 15 residues. V lost 1 base and J lost 2; bases outside the gene matches: 4. The germline V gene encodes CDR1 LNHDA and CDR2 SQIVND (reference sequence). For the CDR3, the DNA is TGTGCCAGTAGTATAGGGCAGGGGGCCACCTACGAGCAGTACTTC. It specifies CASSIGQGATYEQYF.

CDR3 residues: CASSPDRQAYNEQFF. The CDR3 DNA is TGTGCCAGCAGTCCAGACAGGCAAGCCTACAATGAGCAGTTCTTC. The V call is TRBV6-4, the J call TRBJ2-1, with a possible D match to TRBD1 (6 bases). V lost 5 bases and J lost 2, with 13 bases in between. CDR3 size: 15 residues. Germline CDR1 is MRHNA and CDR2 is SNTAGT.

V is TRBV5-1 and J is TRBJ1-6; D gene unclear. Trimming pared 5 bases from V and 11 bases from J, leaving 14 bases between. Germline V CDR1 and CDR2: SGHRS, YFSETQ. This CDR3 region has 13 residues. The CDR3 region is CASSSNSGAPLHF. CDR3 nucleotides: TGCGCCAGCAGTAGTAATTCTGGAGCACCCCTCCACTTT.

The chain carries TRBV4-3 and TRBJ2-7; 7 nucleotides line up with TRBD1. This CDR3 is 13 amino acids long. Germline CDR1 LGHNA, CDR2 YSLEER. The J segment lost 7 bases and the V segment lost 1 base, leaving 4 bases of the junction unmatched. CDR3 protein: CASSQGQGVEQYF. Here the CDR3 DNA reads TGCGCCAGCAGCCAAGGTCAGGGGGTGGAGCAGTACTTC.

The chain links TRBV5-4 to TRBJ1-2, with 7 bases identical to TRBD1. J gave up 6 bases and V 1 base, and 9 bases lay outside the gene matches. CDR1 and CDR2 (germline): SGHNT, YYREEE (reference sequence). The CDR3 length is 15 residues. In nucleotides, the CDR3 is TGTGCCAGCAGCTTGTCCCAGGGGGGTTTTGATGGCTACACCTTC. Its protein product is CASSLSQGGFDGYTF.

The DNA of the CDR3 is TGTGCCAGTAGTATATATCCAGGGGGGAATTCACCCCTCCACTTT. Translated: CASSIYPGGNSPLHF. The V and J genes are TRBV19 and TRBJ1-6, with 7 bases fitting TRBD1. The CDR3 is made up of 15 amino acids. The J segment lost 7 bases and the V segment lost 2 bases, leaving 5 bases of the junction unmatched. Germline loops: CDR1 LNHDA, CDR2 SQIVND (reference sequence).

The gene calls are TRBV29-1 and TRBJ1-4; 7 bases fit TRBD1. The CDR3 sequence is 13 residues long. Unmatched junction bases numbered 12, after V lost 7 bases and J lost 10 bases. Germline V gene sequence: CDR1 SQVTM, CDR2 ANQGSEA. The DNA of the CDR3 is TGCAGCGCCAACTCGGGACAGTCCGGAAAACTGTTTTTT. Protein product: CSANSGQSGKLFF. Variable domain in full (rest from reference TRBV29-1 and TRBJ1-4): SAVISQKPSRDICQRGTSLTIQCQVDSQVTMMFWYRQQPGQSLTLIATANQGSEATYESGFVIDKFPISRPNLTFSTLTVSNMSPEDSSIYLCSANSGQSGKLFFGSGTQLSVL.

The chain couples TRBV7-6 to TRBJ1-2; 10 bases line up with TRBD1. This CDR3 spans 17 amino acids. V shed 1 base and J 5 bases; nucleotides not matched to a gene: 10. Germline values: CDR1 SGHVS, CDR2 FNYEAQ. CDR3 loop: CASSLVPILGQGYGYTF. The CDR3 DNA is TGTGCCAGCAGCTTAGTCCCTATCCTGGGACAGGGGTATGGCTACACCTTC.

V is TRBV7-2 and J is TRBJ1-1; 7 bases fit TRBD1. The germline V gene encodes CDR1 SGHTA and CDR2 FQGNSA. CDR3 length: 17 amino acids. V gave up 5 bases and J gave up 0 bases; unmatched junction bases: 12. The CDR3 loop is CASSKQGPLLMNTEAFF. Here the CDR3 DNA reads TGTGCCAGCAGCAAACAGGGGCCTCTTCTTATGAACACTGAAGCTTTCTTT.